Below are 8 T cell receptor beta chains sequenced from a single sample in a study of T cell repertoires in cytomegalovirus infection. No cognate antigen is known for these TCRs. TCRdb used MiXCR to reprocess the reads, holding one entry per CDR3 protein. The data show about 830,000 distinct CDR3 sequences, with around a third seen just once and around 12% held by the top ten. This specimen was cultured CD8+ T cells from PBMCs, taken from culture after CMV antigen stimulation. Receptor source: a human donor in good health (CMV status not recorded). Some clones in this sample may be carry-over from other donors' samples.

The sample holds a few counts of this clonotype. The chain links TRBV7-8 to TRBJ2-7, with TRBD1 as a possible D gene (6 bases). CDR1 and CDR2 (germline): SGHVS, FQNEAQ. This CDR3 region has 15 residues. Between the trimmed V and J ends, which lost 2 bases and 2 bases, there was a span of 13 bases. Written as DNA, the CDR3 is TGTGCCAGCAGCTTACCAGGGGAAAGGGCCTACGAGCAGTACTTC. Amino acids: CASSLPGERAYEQYF.

V is TRBV7-3 and J is TRBJ2-2; D is possibly TRBD2 (6 bases). V gave up 3 bases and J gave up 5 bases, with 16 bases separating them. Germline V gene lookup returns CDR1 SGHTA and CDR2 FQGTGA. The CDR3 extends over 16 amino acids. This CDR3 reads CASSFGSEKQTGELFF. The CDR3 DNA follows: TGTGCCAGCAGCTTCGGGAGCGAAAAACAAACCGGGGAGCTGTTTTTT.

This clonotype was counted between two and nine times. The chain has TRBV2 and TRBJ1-2; D call uncertain. This CDR3 contains 12 residues. V was clipped by 9 bases and J by 4 bases, with 12 bases between them. Germline lookup yields CDR1 SNHLY and CDR2 FYNNEI. The CDR3 region is CARTTLGYGYTF. The CDR3 coding sequence is TGTGCCAGAACAACTTTGGGCTATGGCTACACCTTC.

This sequence joins TRBV4-1 and TRBJ2-3, with 8 bases matching TRBD2. Germline lookup yields CDR1 MGHRA and CDR2 YSYEKL. The CDR3 has 16 residues. The V and J ends lost 0 bases and 0 bases, in that order; junction bases with no gene match: 2. CDR3 coding DNA: TGCGCCAGCAGCCAAGATCGGGGGGGGAGCACAGATACGCAGTATTTT. Residues: CASSQDRGGSTDTQYF.

This clonotype was seen a few times. The chain uses TRBV6-1 and TRBJ2-7, with D possibly being TRBD1 (5 bases). The germline CDR1 and CDR2 sequences are MNHNS and SASEGT. V was shortened by 5 bases and J by 2 bases, with 13 bases between the two germline ends. The CDR3 is 14 amino acids. CDR3 DNA: TGTGCCAGCAGTCCACAGGAGCCTACCTACGAGCAGTACGTC. As protein: CASSPQEPTYEQYV.

This clonotype has a handful of counts. V and J are TRBV7-9 and TRBJ2-7; D perhaps matches TRBD2 (5 bases). V lost 4 bases, J lost 6 bases, and 10 bases lay in between. The CDR3 contains 12 residues. Looked up from germline, CDR1 is SEHNR and CDR2 is FQNEAQ (reference sequence). The CDR3 sequence is CASSSVTSEQYF. The CDR3 DNA sequence: TGTGCCAGCAGCTCCGTTACTAGCGAGCAGTACTTC. Full variable domain (missing parts from reference TRBV7-9 and TRBJ2-7): DTGVSQNPRHKITKRGQNVTFRCDPISEHNRLYWYRQTLGQGPEFLTYFQNEAQLEKSRLLSDRFSAERPKGSFSTLEIQRTEQGDSAMYLCASSSVTSEQYFGPGTRLTVT.

This clonotype was seen ten or more times. The chain couples TRBV7-9 to TRBJ2-7, with TRBD1 identical over 10 bases. The ends lost 5 bases at V and 4 bases at J; junction bases unmatched: 8. The CDR3 is made up of 15 amino acids. The germline V gene encodes CDR1 SEHNR and CDR2 FQNEAQ (reference sequence). CDR3 coding DNA: TGTGCCAGCAGCGCCCGGGACAGGGGATCTTACGAGCAGTACGTC. This gives the protein CASSARDRGSYEQYV.

This clonotype was seen only once. The chain is built from TRBV25-1 and TRBJ1-1; D call uncertain. The CDR3 is 13 amino acids. Germline V gene data show CDR1 as MGHDK and CDR2 as SYGVNS. With 4 bases removed from V and 0 bases from J, the gap between germline ends came to 6 bases. CDR3 residues: CASSVAVNTEAFF. The CDR3 coding sequence is TGTGCCAGCAGTGTCGCAGTGAACACTGAAGCTTTCTTT.